A single sample gave rise to the 31 T cell receptor beta chains below, sequenced in a study of neoadjuvant anti-PD-1 for oral cavity cancer. Assay used: immunoSEQ multiplex PCR; TCRdb lists only in-frame clones, some missing. Of around 10,000 clones in the sample, under 75% are singletons; the top ten hold 7.8%. Time point meaning: after neoadjuvant nivolumab, at surgical resection. The material sequenced was tumor tissue, taken after nivolumab (anti-PD-1) treatment. The receptors shown here come from a person between 35 and 79 years old with oral cavity squamous cell carcinoma.

This clone appeared a few times. The chain uses TRBV7-9 and TRBJ2-7; D may be TRBD1 or TRBD2 (5 bases each). The V end was cut by 5 bases, the J end by 7 bases, with 27 bases between. The CDR3 loop spans 17 amino acids. CDR1 is SEHNR and CDR2 is FQNEAQ in the germline V gene (reference sequence). CDR3 nucleotide sequence: TGTGCCAGCAGCCCCGGCCTTTTGGGACGGTTCGTGGAGGAGCAGTACTTC. Translated: CASSPGLLGRFVEEQYF. Using reference TRBV7-9 and TRBJ2-7 for the parts outside the CDR3, the full variable domain is DTGVSQNPRHKITKRGQNVTFRCDPISEHNRLYWYRQTLGQGPEFLTYFQNEAQLEKSRLLSDRFSAERPKGSFSTLEIQRTEQGDSAMYLCASSPGLLGRFVEEQYFGPGTRLTVT.

This clone was counted a few times. The genes are TRBV18 and TRBJ1-5, with 8 bases lining up with TRBD1. This CDR3 region has 16 residues. V lost 3 bases and J lost 0; bases outside the gene matches: 4. Germline CDR1 KGHSH, CDR2 LQKENI. CDR3 bases: TGTGCCAGCTCACCTTCTGACAGGGGTAGCAATCAGCCCCAGCATTTT. Protein product: CASSPSDRGSNQPQHF.

This clone was seen once. This chain links TRBV28 with TRBJ1-2; TRBD1 agrees at 10 bases. V dropped 4 bases and J dropped 8; count of bases not matched to a gene: 7. Germline loops: CDR1 MDHEN, CDR2 SYDVKM. This CDR3 region has 14 residues. In DNA form, the CDR3 reads TGTGCCAGCAGTTCCGGACAGGGGGTACAGGGCTACACCTTC. As protein: CASSSGQGVQGYTF.

DNA for the CDR3: TGTGCCAGCTCACCGGTATCAGCAGGGTTGGAATATGGCTACACCTTC. Its translation: CASSPVSAGLEYGYTF. V usage is TRBV18 and J usage is TRBJ1-2; D perhaps matches TRBD1 (5 bases). There are 16 residues in the CDR3. With 3 bases removed from V and 5 bases from J, the gap between germline ends came to 19 bases. From germline, CDR1 is KGHSH and CDR2 LQKENI. Drawing the rest from reference TRBV18 and TRBJ1-2, the complete variable domain is NAGVMQNPRHLVRRRGQEARLRCSPMKGHSHVYWYRQLPEEGLKFMVYLQKENIIDESGMPKERFSAEFPKEGPSILRIQQVVRGDSAAYFCASSPVSAGLEYGYTFGSGTRLTVV.

The J gene is TRBJ1-5, the V gene TRBV18; 9 bases agree with TRBD1. From germline, CDR1 is KGHSH and CDR2 LQKENI. The CDR3 length is 17 residues. After removal of 6 bases from V and 4 bases from J, the junction contained 13 bases not matched to a gene. CDR3 sequence: CASSRGTGGARNQPQHF. In nucleotides, the CDR3 is TGTGCCAGCTCGCGAGGTACAGGGGGCGCAAGGAATCAGCCCCAGCATTTT.

The V call is TRBV29-1, the J call TRBJ2-5, with 9 bases matching TRBD2. The CDR3 has 13 amino acids. V shed 6 bases, J shed 4 bases, and the junction held 6 bases outside the gene matches. Germline V gene sequence: CDR1 SQVTM, CDR2 ANQGSEA. CDR3 coding DNA: TGCAGCGTCGACGGACTAGCGATAGAGACCCAGTACTTC. It is translated as CSVDGLAIETQYF.

The chain links TRBV10-2 to TRBJ2-5; 13 nucleotides match TRBD2. Germline V gene data show CDR1 as WSHSY and CDR2 as SAAADI. Trimming at V came to 3 bases and at J to 5 bases, leaving 9 bases not matched to a gene. This CDR3 has 17 amino acids. The CDR3 coding sequence is TGCGCCAGCAGTGATTCCTCCGGGACTAGCGGGAAGGAGACCCAGTACTTC. It yields the protein CASSDSSGTSGKETQYF.

The sample holds a few counts of this clone. The CDR3 reads CASSVAGGEAFF. The CDR3, as DNA: TGTGCCAGCAGCGTAGCTGGAGGTGAAGCTTTCTTT. The V gene is TRBV9, the J gene TRBJ1-1; D is unclear. This CDR3 spans 12 amino acids. Germline CDR1 is SGDLS and CDR2 is YYNGEE. V gave up 0 bases and J gave up 7 bases, with 7 bases separating them.

This clone appeared a single time. The V and J genes are TRBV28 and TRBJ1-1; 7 nucleotides line up with TRBD1. Germline assignment: CDR1 MDHEN and CDR2 SYDVKM. The V segment lost 8 bases and the J segment 4 bases; nucleotides outside the gene matches: 13. CDR3 length: 15 residues. The CDR3 DNA sequence: TGTGCCAGCTGGGACAGCCGGGGGGTTCTCACTGAAGCTTTCTTT. Translation gives CASWDSRGVLTEAFF.

This clone has only a few counts. In nucleotides, the CDR3 is TGCGCCAGCAGCTTGGGACTCCAGGGTAACACTGAAGCTTTCTTT. The encoded protein is CASSLGLQGNTEAFF. The V call is TRBV5-1, the J call TRBJ1-1, with D perhaps TRBD1 (5 bases). V was trimmed by 0 bases and J by 2 bases, leaving 11 bases between them. The CDR3 totals 15 residues. CDR1 and CDR2 (germline): SGHRS, YFSETQ.

The chain has TRBV5-1 and TRBJ2-7; D possibly corresponds to TRBD2 (6 bases). This CDR3 has 12 amino acids. Germline CDR1 is SGHRS and CDR2 is YFSETQ. V lost 0 bases, J lost 6 bases, and 7 bases lay in between. The CDR3 bases are TGCGCCAGCAGCTTGGGCGGGGCCGAGCAGTACTTC. Encoded protein: CASSLGGAEQYF.

This sequence joins TRBV30 and TRBJ2-5, with TRBD2 matching over 7 bases. The CDR3 sequence is 14 residues long. Per the germline V gene, CDR1 is GTSNPN and CDR2 is SVGIG (reference sequence). The trim removed 6 bases at V and 1 base at J, leaving 8 bases unmatched. DNA for the CDR3: TGTGCCTGTCGGGGAGGGGCACTCCAAGAGACCCAGTACTTC. Its protein is CACRGGALQETQYF.

The genes are TRBV11-2 and TRBJ2-1, with D unresolved. Germline V gives CDR1 SGHAT, CDR2 FQNNGV. This CDR3 contains 13 residues. V lost 3 bases and J lost 9, with 12 bases in between. The CDR3 DNA sequence: TGTGCCAGCAGCTTTAAAATCAGAGGTGAGCAGTTCTTC. It specifies CASSFKIRGEQFF.

This clone appeared a few times. J is TRBJ2-2 and V is TRBV9; D perhaps matches TRBD2 (6 bases). The CDR3 loop spans 16 amino acids. The V and J ends lost 3 bases and 3 bases respectively, with 15 bases between them. CDR1 is SGDLS and CDR2 is YYNGEE in the germline V gene. The CDR3: CASSAVQGLHTGELFF. Here the CDR3 DNA reads TGTGCCAGCAGCGCGGTTCAGGGACTCCACACCGGGGAGCTGTTTTTT. The complete variable domain, with remaining parts taken from reference TRBV9 and TRBJ2-2, reads DSGVTQTPKHLITATGQRVTLRCSPRSGDLSVYWYQQSLDQGLQFLIQYYNGEERAKGNILERFSAQQFPDLHSELNLSSLELGDSALYFCASSAVQGLHTGELFFGEGSRLTVL.

The chain recombines TRBV7-2 with TRBJ1-2; 8 positions match TRBD1. The germline gives CDR1 SGHTA, CDR2 FQGNSA. The CDR3 is made up of 14 amino acids. V was pared by 5 bases and J by 7 bases, with 9 bases of the junction left unmatched. CDR3 nucleotide sequence: TGTGCCAGCAGCCGCAGGGGGCTCTCCCGTGGCTACACCTTC. Translating gives CASSRRGLSRGYTF.

The chain is built from TRBV7-9 and TRBJ2-1, with TRBD2 as a possible D gene (6 bases). This CDR3 spans 14 amino acids. The germline V gene encodes CDR1 SEHNR and CDR2 FQNEAQ (reference sequence). V was trimmed by 7 bases and J by 12 bases, leaving 22 bases between them. The CDR3 DNA reads as TGTGCCAGCACCCCGGGGGTACGAGGGATAACGCAGTTCTTC. Translation gives CASTPGVRGITQFF.

This clone has just one count. The chain's CDR3 is CASSEAGSADTQYF. The CDR3 DNA reads as TGTGCCAGCAGCGAGGCCGGGAGCGCAGATACGCAGTATTTT. This chain connects TRBV9 to TRBJ2-3; TRBD2 is a possible D gene (6 bases). V lost 3 bases and J 4 bases, leaving 12 bases between the germline ends. Germline values: CDR1 SGDLS, CDR2 YYNGEE. The CDR3 spans 14 residues.

The table lists this clone with a few counts. The chain uses TRBV19 and TRBJ1-5, with D perhaps matching TRBD1 (6 bases). The CDR3 loop spans 15 amino acids. Germline CDR1 is LNHDA and CDR2 is SQIVND (reference sequence). V lost 7 bases and J 4 bases, leaving 17 bases between the germline ends. The CDR3 sequence is CASKEGQPVNQPQHF. CDR3 nucleotides: TGTGCCAGTAAGGAGGGACAACCAGTAAATCAGCCCCAGCATTTT.

The J gene is TRBJ1-3, the V gene TRBV4-1; D ambiguous. The germline V gene encodes CDR1 MGHRA and CDR2 YSYEKL. The CDR3 loop spans 17 amino acids. V was clipped by 4 bases and J by 9 bases, with 25 bases between them. The CDR3: CASSPDPAQPKITTIYF. The DNA of the CDR3 is TGCGCCAGCAGCCCGGACCCGGCACAGCCGAAAATTACCACCATATATTTT.

This clone was counted a few times. The rearrangement joins TRBV20-1 to TRBJ1-2; D call uncertain. V was shortened by 3 bases and J by 3 bases, with 5 bases between the two germline ends. CDR3 size: 11 residues. CDR1 is DFQATT, CDR2 SNEGSKA, per germline (reference sequence). In nucleotides, the CDR3 is TGCAGTGCTAGCGATGACTATGGCTACACCTTC. Protein sequence: CSASDDYGYTF.

CDR3 region: CASRKAEISYNEQFF. The CDR3 region has the DNA TGTGCCAGTAGGAAAGCGGAGATCTCCTACAATGAGCAGTTCTTC. The rearrangement links TRBV19 to TRBJ2-1, with a tentative D call TRBD2 (5 bases). Germline loops: CDR1 LNHDA, CDR2 SQIVND (reference sequence). The CDR3 extends over 15 amino acids. Trimming cost V 6 bases and J 0 bases, with 12 bases left between them.

The V and J genes are TRBV11-1 and TRBJ1-2, with a possible D match to TRBD1 (5 bases). The ends were cut back, 1 base at V and 8 bases at J, with 14 bases in the middle. The germline CDR1 and CDR2 sequences are SGHAT and FQDESV (reference sequence). The CDR3 contains 14 residues. CDR3 DNA sequence: TGTGCCAGCAGCTTAGTTTCCAGGGTATGGGGCTACACCTTC. Encoded protein: CASSLVSRVWGYTF.

The V gene is TRBV5-4, the J gene TRBJ2-5; TRBD2 agrees at 7 bases. This CDR3 region has 14 residues. V shed 4 bases and J 2 bases; nucleotides not matched to a gene: 5. Germline-derived CDR1 and CDR2 are SGHNT and YYREEE (reference sequence). CDR3 bases: TGTGCCAGCAGCCCTCAGCGGGGTCAAGAGACCCAGTACTTC. As protein: CASSPQRGQETQYF.

The chain employs TRBV27 and TRBJ2-2; TRBD2 aligns across 11 bases. Looked up from germline, CDR1 is MNHEY and CDR2 is SMNVEV (reference sequence). The CDR3 contains 17 residues. With 6 bases clipped from V and 2 bases from J, the junction kept 8 bases outside the gene matches. CDR3 in amino acids: CASRAGTSGINTGELFF. DNA for the CDR3: TGTGCCAGCAGGGCCGGGACTAGCGGAATCAACACCGGGGAGCTGTTTTTT.

DNA of the CDR3: TGTGCCAGCACCATCCCGGGGAGCATGAGTTACGAGCAGTACTTC. Amino acids: CASTIPGSMSYEQYF. This chain connects TRBV7-9 to TRBJ2-7, with a tentative D call TRBD2 (5 bases). Per germline, CDR1 SEHNR and CDR2 FQNEAQ (reference sequence). The CDR3 loop spans 15 amino acids. Between the trimmed V and J ends, which lost 7 bases and 4 bases, there was a span of 20 bases.

The chain combines TRBV11-2 with TRBJ2-5; D gene uncertain. The CDR3 sequence is 11 residues long. The V end lost 2 bases, the J end lost 5 bases, and 3 bases lay between the germline ends. Germline V gene data show CDR1 as SGHAT and CDR2 as FQNNGV. CDR3 in amino acids: CASSLKETQYF. The CDR3 region has the DNA TGTGCCAGCAGCTTAAAGGAGACCCAGTACTTC.

The chain employs TRBV10-3 and TRBJ2-1; no clear D. This CDR3 is built from 11 residues. From germline, CDR1 is ENHRY and CDR2 SYGVKD. V gave up 8 bases and J gave up 4 bases, with 6 bases separating them. CDR3 nucleotides: TGTGCCATCGGCGAATACAATGAGCAGTTCTTC. This translates into CAIGEYNEQFF.

This clone was seen just once. V usage is TRBV4-1 and J usage is TRBJ2-7; D gene unclear. Trimming shortened V by 3 bases and J by 3 bases, and 12 bases separated the two germline ends. CDR1 and CDR2 from the germline V gene are MGHRA and YSYEKL. There are 14 residues in the CDR3. CDR3 amino acids: CASSHVDGNYEQYF. CDR3 sequence (DNA): TGCGCCAGCAGCCACGTGGACGGAAACTACGAGCAGTACTTC.

Relative to its sample, this clone is medium-sized. This chain uses TRBV18 with TRBJ1-1; D gene ambiguous. V was cut by 2 bases and J by 0 bases, with 16 bases left in between. Germline CDR1 KGHSH, CDR2 LQKENI. The CDR3 is made up of 17 amino acids. In DNA, the CDR3 is TGTGCCAGCTCACCATTGCCAAGTGACGTAATGAACACTGAAGCTTTCTTT. Translation: CASSPLPSDVMNTEAFF.

This clone was seen only a few times. This chain uses TRBV5-4 with TRBJ2-3; D call uncertain. V was trimmed by 4 bases and J by 3 bases, leaving 15 bases between them. The CDR3 has 15 residues. Germline V gene data show CDR1 as SGHNT and CDR2 as YYREEE (reference sequence). In nucleotides, the CDR3 is TGTGCCAGCAGCAGCCCGGCCAAAGGGACAGATACGCAGTATTTT. The encoded protein is CASSSPAKGTDTQYF. Full variable domain (outside the CDR3, taken from reference TRBV5-4 and TRBJ2-3): ETGVTQSPTHLIKTRGQQVTLRCSSQSGHNTVSWYQQALGQGPQFIFQYYREEENGRGNFPPRFSGLQFPNYSSELNVNALELDDSALYLCASSSPAKGTDTQYFGPGTRLTVL.

The chain recombines TRBV11-2 with TRBJ2-3; unclear D gene. The germline gives CDR1 SGHAT, CDR2 FQNNGV. V was pared by 2 bases and J by 1 base, with 7 bases between. CDR3 length equals 14 residues. CDR3 sequence reads: CASSLSPRTDTQYF. CDR3 bases: TGTGCCAGCAGCTTATCCCCCCGCACAGATACGCAGTATTTT.